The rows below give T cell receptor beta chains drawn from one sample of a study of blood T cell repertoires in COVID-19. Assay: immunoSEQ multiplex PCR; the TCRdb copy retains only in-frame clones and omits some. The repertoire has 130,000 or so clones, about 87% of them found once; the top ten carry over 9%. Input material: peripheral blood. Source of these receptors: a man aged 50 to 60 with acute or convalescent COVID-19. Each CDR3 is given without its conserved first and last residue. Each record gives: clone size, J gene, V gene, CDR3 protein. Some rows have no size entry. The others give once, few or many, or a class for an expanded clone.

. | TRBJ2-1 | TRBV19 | ASSYSGNYYNEQF
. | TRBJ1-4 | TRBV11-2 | ASSLVVGGWASEKLF
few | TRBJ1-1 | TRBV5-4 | ASSYRGGGPEAF
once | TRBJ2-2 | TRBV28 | ASSRDRGRSPGELF
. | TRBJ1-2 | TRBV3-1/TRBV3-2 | ASSRSRLRDRYGYT
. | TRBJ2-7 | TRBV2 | ASSDSGTAY
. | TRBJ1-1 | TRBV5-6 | ASSPAGKAEAF
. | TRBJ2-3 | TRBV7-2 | ASSLYLAGPSTDTQY
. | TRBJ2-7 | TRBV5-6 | ASMVGGSYEQY
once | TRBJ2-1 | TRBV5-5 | ASSLAGTSYNEQF
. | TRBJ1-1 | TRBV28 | ASPASVGGEAF
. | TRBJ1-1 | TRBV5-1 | ASSLFGGTEAF
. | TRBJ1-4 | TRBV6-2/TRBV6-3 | ASSYRSPQTTEKLF
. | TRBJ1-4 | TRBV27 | ASSLFGQPWATNEKLF
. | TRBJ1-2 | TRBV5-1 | ASSLGQGPRDYGYT
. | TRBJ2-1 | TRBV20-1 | SASRSGRNEQF
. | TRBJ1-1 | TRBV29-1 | SVEGRAQGWSEAF